This TCR beta chain was sequenced for a study of blood T cell repertoires in COVID-19. In the authors' methods: It was from reference gene primer amplification that nucleated cell counts were estimated. Profiling relied on immunoSEQ multiplex PCR, and the TCRdb table lists in-frame clones only, not all of them. The DNA gave D and trimming, while V, J and clone size come from that table. The sample has about 64,000 clones, approximately 83% seen once. Germline lookup yields CDR1 MDHEN and CDR2 SYDVKM. There are 13 residues in the CDR3. The J segment lost 4 bases and the V segment lost 4 bases, leaving 1 base of the junction unmatched.

The chain joins TRBV28 to TRBJ1-5; 7 nucleotides align to TRBD1. Input material: peripheral blood. The receptor's source is a man aged 35-49 years with acute or convalescent COVID-19. The CDR3 DNA sequence: TGTGCCAGCAGTTGGACAGGAAATCAGCCCCAGCATTTT. It specifies CASSWTGNQPQHF.